Reported below is one TCR beta chain. Germline V gene sequence: CDR1 MNHNS, CDR2 SASEGT. Trimming shortened V by 5 bases and J by 7 bases, and 15 bases separated the two germline ends. The CDR3 is made up of 14 amino acids. Unique molecular identifiers were incorporated into the prepared TCRbeta library. TCRdb reprocessed the PCR reads with MiXCR, giving one entry per CDR3 protein. The repertoire holds over 200,000 distinct CDR3 sequences, 8% to 10% seen once, with roughly 6.2% in the top ten. This specimen belongs to a study of T-cell reconstitution after alpha-beta-depleted transplantation in children.

Sequences were derived from PBMCs from the stem cell graft donor, sampled from the stem cell graft. This sequence joins TRBV6-1 and TRBJ1-5; D may be TRBD1 (6 bases). This sequence was found in a human donor who donated a stem cell graft to a child with acute lymphoblastic leukemia. The CDR3 DNA reads TGTGCCAGCAGTCGAGGGGGGGCAACGCAGCCCCAGCATTTT. Amino acid sequence: CASSRGGATQPQHF.